The 32 T cell receptor beta chains below all came from one sample that was sequenced in a study of blood T cell repertoires in COVID-19. The method was immunoSEQ multiplex PCR; TCRdb's version includes in-frame clones alone and lacks a portion of them. The sample includes 200,000 to 250,000 clones, approximately 86% of them seen just once. Sequencing input: peripheral blood. These receptors all come from a man between 60 and 75 years old with acute or convalescent COVID-19.

The chain has TRBV2 and TRBJ2-6, with D possibly being TRBD2 (6 bases). V dropped 2 bases and J dropped 0 bases, with 14 bases sitting between them. CDR1 and CDR2 from the germline V gene are SNHLY and FYNNEI. The CDR3 sequence is 18 residues long. The CDR3: CASSEREAGLSGANVLTF. The CDR3 DNA reads TGTGCCAGCAGTGAAAGGGAGGCAGGGCTCTCTGGGGCCAACGTCCTGACTTTC.

This chain joins TRBV5-1 and TRBJ2-1; 15 positions match TRBD2. The J segment lost 7 bases and the V segment lost 4 bases, leaving 9 bases of the junction unmatched. The CDR3 runs 17 residues. CDR1 is SGHRS and CDR2 is YFSETQ in the germline V gene. This chain's CDR3 is CASSLGTSGGKWNEQFF. The CDR3 DNA sequence: TGCGCCAGCAGCCTAGGGACTAGCGGGGGGAAGTGGAATGAGCAGTTCTTC. Using reference TRBV5-1 and TRBJ2-1 for the parts outside the CDR3, the full variable domain is KAGVTQTPRYLIKTRGQQVTLSCSPISGHRSVSWYQQTPGQGLQFLFEYFSETQRNKGNFPGRFSGRQFSNSRSEMNVSTLELGDSALYLCASSLGTSGGKWNEQFFGPGTRLTVL.

Notes on this clone: This CDR3 is also generated by other DNA sequences in the sample. V gene TRBV4-3 combines with J gene TRBJ2-7; TRBD1 aligns across 8 bases. The V gene's germline CDR1 is LGHNA and CDR2 YSLEER. CDR3 length: 14 residues. V was clipped by 6 bases and J by 0 bases; unmatched bases: 4. The CDR3 nucleotides are TGCGCCAGCAGTCCCGGGACAGGCTCCTACGAGCAGTACTTC. It translates to CASSPGTGSYEQYF.

The chain uses TRBV27 and TRBJ1-5; the D is unclear. Germline V gives CDR1 MNHEY, CDR2 SMNVEV (reference sequence). Trimming removed 2 bases from V and 3 bases from J, with 5 bases in between. This CDR3 contains 13 residues. Written as DNA, the CDR3 is TGTGCCAGCAGTTTAGGCTTCAATCAGCCCCAGCATTTT. Translation: CASSLGFNQPQHF.

This clone has only a few counts. The chain combines TRBV7-6 with TRBJ2-5; 9 bases agree with TRBD1. Looked up from germline, CDR1 is SGHVS and CDR2 is FNYEAQ. CDR3 size: 14 residues. After removal of 5 bases from V and 4 bases from J, the junction contained 5 bases not matched to a gene. CDR3 DNA sequence: TGTGCCAGCAGCGATTGGGACAGGGCAGAGACCCAGTACTTC. Encoded protein: CASSDWDRAETQYF.

This clone was counted once. The genes are TRBV10-2 and TRBJ2-3; TRBD2 aligns across 9 bases. Germline V gene sequence: CDR1 WSHSY, CDR2 SAAADI. The CDR3 is 15 amino acids. Trimming cost V 6 bases and J 4 bases; bases outside gene matches: 8. The CDR3 DNA is TGCGCCAGCAGGGGGGAAGCGGGGGGCCCAGATACGCAGTATTTT. This gives the protein CASRGEAGGPDTQYF.

V usage is TRBV7-9 and J usage is TRBJ2-1; possibly TRBD1 for D (5 bases). V lost 0 bases to trimming and J lost 7 bases, with 13 bases between them. This CDR3 region has 15 residues. Germline assignment: CDR1 SEHNR and CDR2 FQNEAQ (reference sequence). For the CDR3, the DNA is TGTGCCAGCAGCTTAGCGTTGCAGGGTAAGAATGAGCAGTTCTTC. Protein sequence: CASSLALQGKNEQFF.

The J gene is TRBJ1-3, the V gene TRBV3-1 (or the pseudogene TRBV3-2); TRBD1 is a possible D gene (5 bases). This CDR3 comprises 14 residues. From germline, CDR1 is LGHDT and CDR2 YNNKEL (reference sequence). V was cut by 4 bases and J by 4 bases, with 11 bases left in between. CDR3 residues: CASSLKGLGNTIYF. Written as DNA, the CDR3 is TGTGCCAGCAGCCTGAAGGGGCTCGGAAACACCATATATTTT.

This chain joins TRBV27 and TRBJ2-3; a possible D gene is TRBD2 (7 bases). This CDR3 is 15 amino acids long. With 8 bases removed from V and 5 bases from J, the gap between germline ends came to 20 bases. Looked up from germline, CDR1 is MNHEY and CDR2 is SMNVEV (reference sequence). This CDR3 is CASWRTGGLGDTQYF. Here the CDR3 DNA reads TGTGCCAGCTGGCGAACCGGGGGGCTTGGAGATACGCAGTATTTT.

This chain links TRBV20-1 with TRBJ2-1; a weak D match, TRBD2 (7 bases). Germline V gene lookup returns CDR1 DFQATT and CDR2 SNEGSKA (reference sequence). The CDR3 runs 10 residues. V was clipped by 5 bases and J by 13 bases, with 12 bases between them. CDR3 sequence: CSASGGRQFF. The CDR3 region has the DNA TGCAGTGCTTCCGGGGGGCGTCAGTTCTTC.

The genes are TRBV5-6 and TRBJ1-4, with TRBD1 matching over 9 bases. Germline CDR1 and CDR2: SGHDT and YYEEEE. There are 15 residues in the CDR3. The V segment lost 6 bases and the J segment 7 bases; nucleotides outside the gene matches: 10. CDR3 region: CASTMTGTGSEKLFF. DNA of the CDR3: TGTGCCAGCACCATGACCGGGACAGGGAGTGAAAAACTGTTTTTT.

This clone was recorded only once. This sequence joins TRBV14 and TRBJ1-1; a possible D gene is TRBD1 (5 bases). Trimming pared 3 bases from V and 1 base from J, leaving 6 bases between. The CDR3 loop spans 13 amino acids. Germline CDR1 and CDR2: SGHDN and FVKESK. The CDR3 coding sequence is TGTGCCAGCAGCCAGGGGGGGAACACTGAAGCTTTCTTT. The encoded protein is CASSQGGNTEAFF.

The V and J genes are TRBV18 and TRBJ1-4; TRBD1 aligns across 12 bases. The CDR3 has 15 residues. Germline V CDR1 and CDR2: KGHSH, LQKENI. The J segment lost 8 bases and the V segment lost 3 bases, leaving 4 bases of the junction unmatched. CDR3 amino acids: CASSPFGTGGEKLFF. The CDR3 DNA follows: TGTGCCAGCTCACCGTTCGGGACAGGGGGCGAAAAACTGTTTTTT.

The chain is built from TRBV18 and TRBJ2-7; unclear D gene. The germline CDR1 and CDR2 sequences are KGHSH and LQKENI. The CDR3 sequence is 13 residues long. Trimming cost V 3 bases and J 0 bases, with 6 bases left between them. This CDR3 is CASSPSGSYEQYF. CDR3 DNA sequence: TGTGCCAGCTCACCCTCAGGCTCCTACGAGCAGTACTTC.

J is TRBJ1-4 and V is TRBV4-3; the match to TRBD1 covers 12 bases. The V segment lost 3 bases and the J segment 7 bases; nucleotides outside the gene matches: 6. This CDR3 is built from 16 residues. From germline, CDR1 is LGHNA and CDR2 YSLEER. The CDR3 DNA reads TGCGCCAGCAGCCAGGGGGACAGGGGGCTAGGTGAAAAACTGTTTTTT. Protein: CASSQGDRGLGEKLFF.

The gene calls are TRBV7-9 and TRBJ2-7; D is ambiguous. The germline V gene has CDR1 SEHNR and CDR2 FQNEAQ (reference sequence). The CDR3 has 14 amino acids. Trimming stripped 0 bases from V and 0 bases from J, with 6 bases between. CDR3: CASSLAPSSYEQYF. CDR3 in DNA: TGTGCCAGCAGCTTAGCGCCCAGCTCCTACGAGCAGTACTTC.

In regard to this clone: A much larger clone is a single base away; this may be a read error. V is TRBV7-8 and J is TRBJ1-3, with a tentative D call TRBD1 (5 bases). CDR1 SGHVS and CDR2 FQNEAQ come from the germline V gene. This CDR3 has 14 amino acids. With 1 base removed from V and 2 bases from J, the gap between germline ends came to 6 bases. The CDR3 sequence: CASSLEGPGNTIYF. CDR3 coding DNA: TGTGCCAGCAGCTTAGAGGGGCCTGGAAACACCATATATTTT.

The chain has TRBV6-6 and TRBJ1-5; D remains ambiguous. Germline lookup yields CDR1 MNHNY and CDR2 SVGAGI (reference sequence). Between the trimmed V and J ends, which lost 0 bases and 0 bases, there was a span of 9 bases. CDR3 size: 16 residues. CDR3 coding DNA: TGTGCCAGCAGTTACTCGAATCGGGGTAGCAATCAGCCCCAGCATTTT. Amino acid sequence: CASSYSNRGSNQPQHF.

The chain links TRBV7-2 to TRBJ1-6; 7 positions agree with TRBD1. The V segment lost 5 bases and the J segment 1 base; nucleotides outside the gene matches: 8. In germline, CDR1 is SGHTA, CDR2 FQGNSA. The CDR3 contains 17 residues. The CDR3 DNA reads TGTGCCAGCAGCCCCCGACAGGGTGGGTCCTATAATTCACCCCTCCACTTT. It translates to CASSPRQGGSYNSPLHF.

The chain joins TRBV5-6 to TRBJ1-1, with 8 bases aligning to TRBD1. J lost 4 bases, V lost 4 bases, and 9 bases had no gene match. The V gene's germline CDR1 is SGHDT and CDR2 YYEEEE. The CDR3 is 15 amino acids. The CDR3 sequence is CASSHYGQGATEAFF. The DNA of the CDR3 is TGTGCCAGCAGCCACTACGGACAGGGAGCCACTGAAGCTTTCTTT.

This chain uses TRBV19 with TRBJ2-7; D possibly corresponds to TRBD2 (6 bases). V lost 3 bases, J lost 0 bases, and 12 bases lay in between. Germline values: CDR1 LNHDA, CDR2 SQIVND (reference sequence). This CDR3 contains 15 residues. The CDR3 is CASSILAGSSYEQYF. Written as DNA, the CDR3 is TGTGCCAGTAGTATTCTTGCCGGGAGCTCCTACGAGCAGTACTTC.

The gene calls are TRBV30 and TRBJ1-1; 8 bases are shared with TRBD1. The length of the CDR3 is 10 residues. CDR1 and CDR2 (germline): GTSNPN, SVGIG (reference sequence). Trimming took 4 bases from V and 9 from J; bases not matched to a gene: 1. The DNA of the CDR3 is TGTGCCTGGACAGGGGGCAAAGCTTTCTTT. Its translation is CAWTGGKAFF.

The J gene is TRBJ1-1, the V gene TRBV7-9; D is possibly TRBD1 (5 bases). The ends were cut back, 8 bases at V and 1 base at J, with 17 bases in the middle. From germline, CDR1 is SEHNR and CDR2 FQNEAQ (reference sequence). CDR3 length: 15 amino acids. CDR3 DNA: TGTGCCAGCCCCTCGGGGACTAAAACGAACACTGAAGCTTTCTTT. It encodes CASPSGTKTNTEAFF.

The chain carries TRBV9 and TRBJ2-3; D unresolved. The V gene's germline CDR1 is SGDLS and CDR2 YYNGEE. V lost 0 bases and J lost 4, with 15 bases in between. CDR3 length: 16 amino acids. The CDR3 sequence: CASSVATAYTPDTQYF. The CDR3, as DNA: TGTGCCAGCAGCGTAGCGACTGCATATACCCCAGATACGCAGTATTTT.

This chain uses TRBV29-1 with TRBJ1-2, with 7 bases identical to TRBD1. Losses at the gene ends were 4 bases for V and 0 bases for J; bases not matched to a gene: 8. Germline CDR1 is SQVTM and CDR2 is ANQGSEA. The CDR3 sequence is 15 residues long. The CDR3, as DNA: TGCAGCGTTGGAGGGGCAGGGGGAGCTAACTATGGCTACACCTTC. Protein: CSVGGAGGANYGYTF.

The chain links TRBV19 to TRBJ2-1, with TRBD2 matching 13 bases. Unmatched junction bases numbered 3, after V lost 4 bases and J lost 6 bases. The CDR3 runs to 15 residues. In germline, CDR1 is LNHDA, CDR2 SQIVND (reference sequence). The chain's CDR3 is CASSNGLAGANEQFF. As DNA, the CDR3 is TGTGCCAGTAGTAATGGACTAGCGGGGGCCAATGAGCAGTTCTTC.

The chain combines TRBV7-9 with TRBJ1-2, with TRBD1 matching over 7 bases. Trimming took 5 bases from V and 13 from J; bases not matched to a gene: 7. CDR1 and CDR2 from the germline V gene are SEHNR and FQNEAQ (reference sequence). The CDR3 length is 11 residues. The CDR3 is CASSADRSPTF. Written as DNA, the CDR3 is TGTGCCAGCAGCGCGGACAGGTCGCCCACCTTC.

V gene TRBV19 combines with J gene TRBJ1-6; 10 nucleotides match TRBD1. In germline, CDR1 is LNHDA, CDR2 SQIVND (reference sequence). The J segment lost 10 bases and the V segment lost 7 bases, leaving 7 bases of the junction unmatched. The length of the CDR3 is 14 residues. The CDR3 is CASTRQGAGSPLHF. The DNA for the CDR3 is TGTGCCAGTACCCGACAGGGGGCCGGCTCACCCCTCCACTTT.

The chain recombines TRBV7-3 with TRBJ1-5; 9 bases line up with TRBD1. The CDR3 length is 18 residues. J was trimmed by 0 bases and V by 1 base; bases with no gene match: 7. From germline, CDR1 is SGHTA and CDR2 FQGTGA. The CDR3 spells CASSLKQGALPSNQPQHF. For the CDR3, the DNA is TGTGCCAGCAGCTTAAAACAGGGGGCTTTACCTAGCAATCAGCCCCAGCATTTT.

The V and J genes are TRBV6-5 and TRBJ1-3, with 9 bases fitting TRBD1. Per the germline V gene, CDR1 is MNHEY and CDR2 is SVGAGI. V dropped 5 bases and J dropped 2; count of bases not matched to a gene: 1. The CDR3 runs to 14 residues. Here the CDR3 reads CASSRDRAGNTIYF. The CDR3 DNA is TGTGCCAGCAGTCGGGACAGGGCTGGAAACACCATATATTTT.

This clone was found a few times. This rearrangement joins TRBV2 to TRBJ2-4; 12 nucleotides align to TRBD2. The CDR3 is 18 residues long. V dropped 3 bases and J dropped 1; count of bases not matched to a gene: 7. Germline CDR1 is SNHLY and CDR2 is FYNNEI. The DNA of the CDR3 is TGTGCCAGCAGTGAGGCTAGCGGGGGGGCGTCGGCCAAAAACATTCAGTACTTC. It translates to CASSEASGGASAKNIQYF.

The rearrangement links TRBV20-1 to TRBJ2-7, with D perhaps TRBD2 (6 bases). Between the trimmed V and J ends, which lost 3 bases and 2 bases, there was a span of 14 bases. The CDR3 sequence is 14 residues long. Germline V lookup: CDR1 DFQATT, CDR2 SNEGSKA (reference sequence). In DNA form, the CDR3 reads TGCAGTGCTAGTACTAGCTCCCCTACCTACGAGCAGTACTTC. This sequence encodes CSASTSSPTYEQYF.